Listed here is a single TCR beta chain. What it binds is unknown. Unique molecular identifiers tagged individual cDNA molecules. TCRdb reanalysed the 5' RACE reads using MiXCR and keeps one entry per CDR3 protein. The sample includes some 80,000 distinct CDR3 sequences, 12% of them seen just once. The data belong to a study of early T cells in non-severe SARS-CoV-2 infection. Study overall: Bulk RNA from unsorted whole blood was sequenced; chains were unpaired.

General observations from the study: The study's VDJdb matching favored anti-spike CD8 responses and missed private and CD4 specificities.

CDR1 is SGHRS, CDR2 YFSETQ, per germline. V was clipped by 0 bases and J by 7 bases; unmatched bases: 5. CDR3 length equals 15 residues. Sequencing used whole blood. The receptor was derived from an adult who was a healthcare worker with PCR-confirmed SARS-CoV-2 infection or an uninfected control (not recorded which). V gene TRBV5-1 combines with J gene TRBJ2-2; 8 nucleotides line up with TRBD1. The CDR3 sequence is CASSLAQGANGELFF. In DNA, the CDR3 is TGCGCCAGCAGCTTGGCTCAGGGGGCGAACGGGGAGCTGTTTTTT.